This T cell receptor beta chain emerged from a study of T cell responses to AZD1222 COVID-19 vaccine (dated by TCRdb to the early 2020s). Concerning the study at large: TCR sequencing covered 230 or so trial participants: 207 given two doses of AZD1222 and approximately 26 given two doses of MenACWY control vaccine. Trial participants were enrolled into age subgroups of 18-55, 56-69 and 70-plus years, which contained roughly 150, 30 and 60 TCR-sequenced participants, respectively.

On this clone itself: The specificity of this receptor is unknown. It has no much larger one-base neighbor in the sample; base qualities were not kept.

V ends up 0 bases short and J 6 bases short, with an unmatched junction base count of 8. Reading from cysteine to phenylalanine, the CDR3 counts 16 amino acids. Only the CDR3 part of the read is kept: 48 bases, read in frame from the first base. In the germline V gene (reference sequence), CDR1 corresponds to MNHEY and CDR2 to SMNVEV. Study-wide conclusions, independent of this receptor: Participants were mostly white British and included more females than males, and it was suggested by the authors that clonal diversity may have been underestimated. Epitopes outside the regions mutated in the B.1.351 and B.1.1.7 variants were reportedly recognized by nearly half of the unique spike-specific TCRs. Because no day 14 peak-response samples were available, the repertoires could be characterized only after the peak T cell response. The 56-69-year group was small, and its depth increase did not reach significance, likely because of low power. After two AZD1222 doses, spike-specific TCR breadth and depth were significantly higher than at day 0 and than in MenACWY recipients. Conclusions about previously exposed vaccinees are limited, since just a handful of AZD1222 recipients were seropositive for SARS-CoV-2 at baseline. The vaccine-associated CD4 TCRs covered the entire spike protein, and the dominant responses fell in regions 160-218 and 743-854.

This specimen's time point label, per the study, means: about 28 days (+/-7) after the second vaccine dose. AZD1222 recipients given second doses at about 4 weeks or at about 12 weeks were pooled, since spike-specific TCR depth and breadth were not found to differ between the two schedules. Vaccinee samples came from UK trials COV001 and COV002, including a single-blind randomized controlled phase 2/3 trial of AZD1222 (ChAdOx1 nCoV-19) in healthy adults. For TCRbeta chain sequencing, PBMC samples were collected from trial participants at day 0 and at day 28 after the second dose. The CDR3 regions of human TCRbeta chains were analyzed by immunosequencing. On the study's bioinformatics: TCRs in the repertoires were matched against a reference library of SARS-CoV-2-specific TCRs that had been generated with the MIRA antigen-specificity platform. Breadth meant the fraction of unique TCRs that were SARS-CoV-2-associated, whereas depth meant the fraction of total T cells that were SARS-CoV-2-associated. Using the MIRA data, each spike-specific TCR was assigned both to the spike region to which the TCR was reactive and to a CD4 or CD8 class. Log10-transformed breadth and depth values were compared by one-way ANOVA with Sidak's multiple comparisons tests. TCRdb's version of the immuneACCESS table is confined to in-frame rearrangements and falls short of the full clone set. An unresolved V gene accounts for under half of the shortfall where checked; the remainder is of unknown origin. V, J and clone size derive from that table, while D and trimming were established from the DNA sequence. For this sample there are roughly 140,000 clones; approximately 91% appear just once. 1.5% to 2.5% of the sample is held by the ten biggest clonotypes.

Recombination linked TRBV27 to TRBJ2-7; 10 central bases correspond to TRBD1. The receptor was isolated from an adult who received the AZD1222 COVID-19 vaccine. The sequenced sample was peripheral blood, obtained 28 days after the second AZD1222 dose. The CDR3 here reads CASSLSPGTGAGEQYF. The DNA reads as follows: TGTGCCAGCAGTTTATCCCCCGGGACAGGGGCTGGCGAGCAGTACTTC.